The 15 T cell receptor beta chains below come from one sample, sequenced in a study of cytomegalovirus exposure and HLA in healthy donors. The primer mix had 60 Vbeta and 13 Jbeta primers. Data came from immunoSEQ multiplex PCR; TCRdb stores just in-frame clones and leaves some out. The sample includes some 130,000 clones, 55% to 75% seen only once; the top ten take approximately 2.9%. The sequenced material came from PBMCs. These receptor sequences come from a human donor in good health.

This clone was recorded only once. This same CDR3 is encoded by further DNA sequences in the sample. The rearrangement uses TRBV5-1 and TRBJ1-3; D not resolved. V gave up 0 bases and J gave up 3 bases, with 7 bases separating them. Germline CDR1 SGHRS, CDR2 YFSETQ. The CDR3 spans 14 residues. In DNA, the CDR3 is TGCGCCAGCAGCTTGGGGGGAGGTGGAAACACCATATATTTT. Its protein product is CASSLGGGGNTIYF.

V gene TRBV14 combines with J gene TRBJ2-7, with D perhaps matching TRBD1 (5 bases). The germline CDR1 and CDR2 sequences are SGHDN and FVKESK. The CDR3 is 16 residues long. Deletions cut 4 bases from V and 5 bases from J, with 21 bases between. This CDR3 is CASSLERTQDIHEQYF. DNA for the CDR3: TGTGCCAGCAGCCTAGAAAGGACACAGGATATCCACGAGCAGTACTTC.

This chain connects TRBV11-2 to TRBJ1-4; D is possibly TRBD1 (6 bases). CDR3 size: 16 residues. The germline V and J ends were trimmed by 5 bases and 4 bases, with 17 bases remaining between them. Germline CDR1 and CDR2: SGHAT and FQNNGV. The DNA of the CDR3 is TGTGCCAGCAGCACTCGGGGGGGCACCCGTAATGAAAAACTGTTTTTT. This sequence encodes CASSTRGGTRNEKLFF.

The table lists this clone with a few counts. The J gene is TRBJ2-2, the V gene TRBV5-1, with 9 bases identical to TRBD2. The CDR3 runs 16 residues. J was trimmed by 4 bases and V by 0 bases; bases with no gene match: 4. Germline V CDR1 and CDR2: SGHRS, YFSETQ. The CDR3 sequence is CASSLGVAGATGELFF. Here the CDR3 DNA reads TGCGCCAGCAGCTTGGGGGTAGCGGGGGCCACCGGGGAGCTGTTTTTT.

V and J are TRBV9 and TRBJ2-7, with a possible D match to TRBD1 (7 bases). The CDR3 has 16 amino acids. Germline V CDR1 and CDR2: SGDLS, YYNGEE. The ends were cut back, 0 bases at V and 3 bases at J, with 16 bases in the middle. The CDR3: CASSVGAGQTFYEQYF. The CDR3 DNA sequence: TGTGCCAGCAGCGTAGGTGCGGGACAGACTTTCTACGAGCAGTACTTC.

This clone was seen more than once but under ten times. This chain connects TRBV10-3 to TRBJ1-5, with D maybe TRBD1 (6 bases). With 6 bases removed from V and 4 bases from J, the gap between germline ends came to 13 bases. Germline CDR1 reads ENHRY; CDR2 reads SYGVKD. The CDR3 consists of 14 residues. The CDR3 DNA is TGTGCCATCAGGCAGGACAGTCAGAATCAGCCCCAGCATTTT. It encodes CAIRQDSQNQPQHF.

The rearrangement uses TRBV15 and TRBJ1-5; D ambiguous. The V gene lost 1 base and the J gene lost 10 bases, with 11 bases spanning the gap. The CDR3 consists of 13 residues. Germline values: CDR1 LNHNV, CDR2 YYDKDF (reference sequence). CDR3 sequence reads: CATSRGTTGPQHF. DNA of the CDR3: TGTGCCACCAGCAGAGGAACCACGGGACCCCAGCATTTT.

The chain employs TRBV30 and TRBJ2-6; possible D gene TRBD2, 6 bases. V lost 7 bases to trimming and J lost 0 bases, with 7 bases between them. The CDR3 totals 13 residues. Per germline, CDR1 GTSNPN and CDR2 SVGIG (reference sequence). CDR3 amino acids: CAFGSSGANVLTF. The CDR3 region has the DNA TGTGCCTTCGGGAGCTCTGGGGCCAACGTCCTGACTTTC.

The chain combines TRBV6-1 with TRBJ2-7, with TRBD1 matching over 7 bases. Germline V gene lookup returns CDR1 MNHNS and CDR2 SASEGT. The V and J ends lost 4 bases and 3 bases, in that order; junction bases with no gene match: 9. This CDR3 is built from 15 residues. This CDR3 reads CASSGDRARDYEQYF. The CDR3 DNA reads as TGTGCCAGCAGTGGGGACAGAGCTAGAGACTACGAGCAGTACTTC.

The chain employs TRBV6-5 and TRBJ1-5; TRBD1 is a possible D gene (5 bases). Germline V lookup: CDR1 MNHEY, CDR2 SVGAGI. The CDR3 sequence is 16 residues long. The V end lost 0 bases, the J end lost 6 bases, and 15 bases lay between the germline ends. The chain's CDR3 is CASSYSRTGGFQPQHF. The DNA of the CDR3 is TGTGCCAGCAGTTACTCGAGGACGGGGGGGTTTCAGCCCCAGCATTTT.

This sequence joins TRBV6-1 and TRBJ2-7; 7 bases align to TRBD2. Germline assignment: CDR1 MNHNS and CDR2 SASEGT. V trimming: 0 bases; J trimming: 4 bases; junction bases outside the gene matches: 15. The CDR3 sequence is 18 residues long. This CDR3 reads CASSEAQWGEGKSYEQYF. CDR3 in DNA: TGTGCCAGCAGTGAAGCGCAGTGGGGGGAGGGCAAATCATACGAGCAGTACTTC.

This chain joins TRBV5-4 and TRBJ2-2; the D gene is possibly TRBD1 (7 bases). The CDR3 runs to 16 residues. The V end lost 1 base, the J end lost 2 bases, and 12 bases lay between the germline ends. Per the germline V gene, CDR1 is SGHNT and CDR2 is YYREEE (reference sequence). CDR3 DNA: TGTGCCAGCAGCTTGAGGAGGGGGCTCAACACCGGGGAGCTGTTTTTT. Amino acid sequence: CASSLRRGLNTGELFF.

The rearrangement uses TRBV7-9 and TRBJ2-7; D gene uncertain. The CDR3 sequence is 11 residues long. CDR1 and CDR2 from the germline V gene are SEHNR and FQNEAQ (reference sequence). V gave up 2 bases and J gave up 6 bases, with 5 bases separating them. Here the CDR3 DNA reads TGTGCCAGCAGCTTATCGGGCGAGCAGTACTTC. Its protein product is CASSLSGEQYF.

This clone came up once. The chain recombines TRBV27 with TRBJ1-2; the D is unclear. V was cut by 6 bases and J by 7 bases, with 27 bases left in between. This CDR3 is built from 17 residues. Germline-derived CDR1 and CDR2 are MNHEY and SMNVEV (reference sequence). CDR3 in amino acids: CASRYRQSSRSRGGYTF. Written as DNA, the CDR3 is TGTGCCAGCAGATACCGACAATCTAGTCGCTCACGGGGTGGCTACACCTTC.

The chain has TRBV7-9 and TRBJ2-3; perhaps TRBD2 as D (6 bases). V was clipped by 6 bases and J by 1 base, with 11 bases between them. Germline V CDR1 and CDR2: SEHNR, FQNEAQ (reference sequence). The CDR3 spans 14 residues. CDR3: CASRRSGGTDTQYF. The DNA of the CDR3 is TGTGCCAGCAGGAGGTCGGGAGGCACAGATACGCAGTATTTT.